The 7 T cell receptor beta chains in this list originate from one sample, sequenced in a study of technical replicates of blood from a handful of donors. The method was immunoSEQ multiplex PCR; TCRdb's version includes in-frame clones alone and lacks a portion of them. The sample lists over 85,000 clones; approximately 95% were seen once. Sequencing was performed on T cells isolated from PBMCs. The receptors originated from a human donor in good health.

The chain uses TRBV2 and TRBJ2-1; no firm D call. The germline V gene has CDR1 SNHLY and CDR2 FYNNEI. V lost 4 bases, J lost 9 bases, and 13 bases lay in between. The CDR3 contains 13 residues. CDR3: CASSGSWSSEQFF. CDR3 in DNA: TGTGCCAGCAGTGGAAGTTGGAGTAGTGAGCAGTTCTTC.

The sample holds one count of this clone. J is TRBJ2-7 and V is TRBV29-1; D may be TRBD2 (7 bases). Trimming took 4 bases from V and 11 from J, leaving 30 bases between them. The CDR3 is made up of 16 amino acids. The germline CDR1 and CDR2 sequences are SQVTM and ANQGSEA. The CDR3 DNA reads TGCAGCGTTGTAGGGGGGGAGATATACCGGGAGGAGTACGAGTACTTC. Protein sequence: CSVVGGEIYREEYEYF.

This chain connects TRBV29-1 to TRBJ1-5; TRBD1 is a possible D gene (6 bases). The V gene's germline CDR1 is SQVTM and CDR2 ANQGSEA. The CDR3 covers 13 residues. V gave up 6 bases and J gave up 4 bases, with 13 bases separating them. CDR3 in amino acids: CSVEQGGNQPQHF. The CDR3 nucleotides are TGCAGCGTAGAACAGGGAGGTAATCAGCCCCAGCATTTT.

This clone was observed a single time. The CDR3 sequence is CAWSNRGKGTYEQYF. The CDR3 bases are TGTGCCTGGAGTAACCGGGGTAAGGGTACGTACGAGCAGTACTTC. V and J are TRBV30 and TRBJ2-7; maybe TRBD2 (5 bases). The ends were cut back, 2 bases at V and 4 bases at J, with 18 bases in the middle. The CDR3 spans 15 residues. The germline gives CDR1 GTSNPN, CDR2 SVGIG (reference sequence).

This rearrangement joins TRBV7-2 to TRBJ2-7, with D unresolved. Germline V CDR1 and CDR2: SGHTA, FQGNSA. Trimming removed 1 base at V and 7 bases at J, with 11 bases between. CDR3 length: 13 amino acids. CDR3 coding DNA: TGTGCCAGCAGCTTAGTATTTAGAGGTGAGCAGTACTTC. Its translation is CASSLVFRGEQYF.

The genes are TRBV28 and TRBJ2-5; maybe TRBD2 (6 bases). V was trimmed by 2 bases and J by 5 bases, leaving 12 bases between them. Germline lookup yields CDR1 MDHEN and CDR2 SYDVKM. The CDR3 extends over 14 amino acids. CDR3 amino acids: CASSLIGSFETQYF. The CDR3 coding sequence is TGTGCCAGCAGTTTAATCGGGAGTTTTGAGACCCAGTACTTC.

The genes are TRBV2 and TRBJ2-3, with D possibly being TRBD2 (6 bases). Germline CDR1 reads SNHLY; CDR2 reads FYNNEI. The ends were cut back, 4 bases at V and 1 base at J, with 9 bases in the middle. The CDR3 covers 14 residues. The DNA of the CDR3 is TGTGCCAGCAGTGTAGTAGCGGGCACAGATACGCAGTATTTT. Amino acid sequence: CASSVVAGTDTQYF.